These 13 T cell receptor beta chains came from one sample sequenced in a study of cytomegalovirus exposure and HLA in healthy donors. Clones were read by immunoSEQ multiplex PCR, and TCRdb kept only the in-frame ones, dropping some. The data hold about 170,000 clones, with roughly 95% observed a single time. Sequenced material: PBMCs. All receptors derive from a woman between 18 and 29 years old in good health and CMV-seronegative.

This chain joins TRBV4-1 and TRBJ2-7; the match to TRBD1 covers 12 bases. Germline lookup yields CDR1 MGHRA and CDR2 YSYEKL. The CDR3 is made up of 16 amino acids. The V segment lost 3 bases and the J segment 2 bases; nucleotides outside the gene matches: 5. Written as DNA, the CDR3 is TGCGCCAGCAGCCAGAGGGACAGGGGGCCCACCTACGAGCAGTACTTC. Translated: CASSQRDRGPTYEQYF.

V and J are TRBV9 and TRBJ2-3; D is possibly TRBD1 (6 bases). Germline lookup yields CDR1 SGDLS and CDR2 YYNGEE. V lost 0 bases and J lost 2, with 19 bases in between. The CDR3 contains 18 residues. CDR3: CASSVGQGSITLTDTQYF. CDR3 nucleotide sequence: TGTGCCAGCAGCGTAGGGCAGGGGAGCATAACCCTCACAGATACGCAGTATTTT.

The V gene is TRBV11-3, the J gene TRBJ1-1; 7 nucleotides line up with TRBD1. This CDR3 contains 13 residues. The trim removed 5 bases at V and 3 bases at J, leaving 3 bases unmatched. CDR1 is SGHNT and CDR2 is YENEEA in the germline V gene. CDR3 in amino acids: CASSRRGDTEAFF. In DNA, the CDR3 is TGTGCCAGCAGCCGCAGGGGGGACACTGAAGCTTTCTTT.

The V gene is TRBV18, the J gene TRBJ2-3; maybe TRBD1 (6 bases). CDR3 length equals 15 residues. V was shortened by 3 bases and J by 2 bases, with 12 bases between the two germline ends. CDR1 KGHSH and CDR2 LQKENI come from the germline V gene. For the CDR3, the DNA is TGTGCCAGCTCACCCGCTGACAGGACCACAGATACGCAGTATTTT. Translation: CASSPADRTTDTQYF.

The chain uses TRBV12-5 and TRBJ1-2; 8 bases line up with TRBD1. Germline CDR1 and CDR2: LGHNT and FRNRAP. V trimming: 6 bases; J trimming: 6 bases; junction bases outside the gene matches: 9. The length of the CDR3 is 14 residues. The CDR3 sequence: CASGQDRVVDGYTF. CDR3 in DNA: TGTGCTAGTGGGCAGGACAGGGTAGTTGATGGCTACACCTTC. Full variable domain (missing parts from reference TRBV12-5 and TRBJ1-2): DARVTQTPRHKVTEMGQEVTMRCQPILGHNTVFWYRQTMMQGLELLAYFRNRAPLDDSGMPKDRFSAEMPDATLATLKIQPSEPRDSAVYFCASGQDRVVDGYTFGSGTRLTVV.

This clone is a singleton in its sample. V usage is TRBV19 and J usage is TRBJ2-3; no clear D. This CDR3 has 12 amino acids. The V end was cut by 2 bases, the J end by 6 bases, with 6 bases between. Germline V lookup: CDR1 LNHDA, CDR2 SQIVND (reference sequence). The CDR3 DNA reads TGTGCCAGTAGTATAACTATGGATACGCAGTATTTT. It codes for CASSITMDTQYF.

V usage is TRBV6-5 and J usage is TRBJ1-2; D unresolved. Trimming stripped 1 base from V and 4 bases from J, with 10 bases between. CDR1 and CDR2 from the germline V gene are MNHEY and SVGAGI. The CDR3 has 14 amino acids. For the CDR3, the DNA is TGTGCCAGCAGTTACTTATCCAGTGGCTATGGCTACACCTTC. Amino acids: CASSYLSSGYGYTF.

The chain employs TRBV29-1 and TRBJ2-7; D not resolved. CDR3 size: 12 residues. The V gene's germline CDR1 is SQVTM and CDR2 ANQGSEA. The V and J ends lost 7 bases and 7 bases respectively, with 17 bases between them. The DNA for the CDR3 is TGCAGCGCCTACAGATTATCTGGGGAGCAGTACTTC. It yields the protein CSAYRLSGEQYF.

The CDR3 here is CASSLGGNSQPQHF. The CDR3 bases are TGTGCCAGCAGCCTTGGGGGGAACTCTCAGCCCCAGCATTTT. This sequence joins TRBV5-8 and TRBJ1-5, with D tentatively TRBD1 (5 bases). Looked up from germline, CDR1 is SGHTS and CDR2 is YDEGEE. CDR3 length equals 14 residues. The germline V and J ends were trimmed by 4 bases and 6 bases, with 14 bases remaining between them. Full variable domain (missing parts from reference TRBV5-8 and TRBJ1-5): EAGVTQSPTHLIKTRGQQATLRCSPISGHTSVYWYQQALGLGLQFLLWYDEGEERNRGNFPPRFSGRQFPNYSSELNVNALELEDSALYLCASSLGGNSQPQHFGDGTRLSIL.

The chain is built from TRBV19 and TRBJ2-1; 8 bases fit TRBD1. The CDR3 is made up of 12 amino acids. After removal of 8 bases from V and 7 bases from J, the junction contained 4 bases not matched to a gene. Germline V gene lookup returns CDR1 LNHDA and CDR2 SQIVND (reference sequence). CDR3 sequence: CASLDRGNEQFF. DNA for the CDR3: TGTGCCAGTTTAGACAGGGGAAATGAGCAGTTCTTC.

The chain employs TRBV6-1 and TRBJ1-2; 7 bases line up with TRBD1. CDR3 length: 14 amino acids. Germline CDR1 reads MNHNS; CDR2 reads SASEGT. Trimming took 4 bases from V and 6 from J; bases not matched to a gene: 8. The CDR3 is CASSVQTGYDGYTF. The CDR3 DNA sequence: TGTGCCAGCAGTGTCCAGACAGGGTACGATGGCTACACCTTC.

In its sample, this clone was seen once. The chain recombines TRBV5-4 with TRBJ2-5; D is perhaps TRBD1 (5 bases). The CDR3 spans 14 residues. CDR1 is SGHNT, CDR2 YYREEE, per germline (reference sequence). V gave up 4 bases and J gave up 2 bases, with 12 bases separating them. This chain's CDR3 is CASSPQGVQETQYF. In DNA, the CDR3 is TGTGCCAGCAGCCCCCAGGGCGTACAAGAGACCCAGTACTTC. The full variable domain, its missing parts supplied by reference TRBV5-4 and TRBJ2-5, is ETGVTQSPTHLIKTRGQQVTLRCSSQSGHNTVSWYQQALGQGPQFIFQYYREEENGRGNFPPRFSGLQFPNYSSELNVNALELDDSALYLCASSPQGVQETQYFGPGTRLLVL.

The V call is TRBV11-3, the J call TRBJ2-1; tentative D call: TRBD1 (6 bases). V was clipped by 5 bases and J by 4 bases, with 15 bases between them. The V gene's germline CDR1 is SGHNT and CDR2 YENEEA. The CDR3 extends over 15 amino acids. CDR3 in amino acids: CASSALGGKYNEQFF. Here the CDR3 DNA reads TGTGCCAGCAGCGCCCTTGGGGGCAAATACAATGAGCAGTTCTTC.